The T cell receptor (beta chain) described here comes from a study of shared clonotypes between healthy human individuals. This CDR3 has 14 residues. Germline V gives CDR1 MNHEY, CDR2 SVGAGI. The V gene lost 6 bases and the J gene lost 2 bases, with 13 bases spanning the gap. Splitting of CD4+ cells produced CD45RA+ naive and CD45RA-negative memory subsets. Repertoires were generated with immunoSEQ multiplex PCR, while TCRdb's copy carries only in-frame clones and drops some. The table lists approximately 530,000 clones, about 96% of them singletons. The clonotype was recovered from a woman in her 30s in good health. Sample: naive CD4+ T cells sorted from blood. Regarding subset: CD45RA+ positively selected. The V gene is TRBV6-5, the J gene TRBJ1-2, with D perhaps TRBD1 (6 bases). In DNA form, the CDR3 reads TGTGCCAGCAGAAGGGGGACGCCGAACTATGGCTACACCTTC. Translating it yields CASRRGTPNYGYTF.